Shown below are 11 T cell receptor beta chains from a single sample sequenced in a study of blood T cell repertoires in COVID-19. Data came from immunoSEQ multiplex PCR; TCRdb stores just in-frame clones and leaves some out. Here the sample spans 220,000 or so clones, roughly 88% being singletons. The sample consisted of PBMCs or T cells enriched from blood (not recorded which). The receptors here all came from a woman aged 50 to 65 who had recovered from COVID-19.

The V call is TRBV10-3, the J call TRBJ2-7; D is undetermined. The CDR3 is 14 residues long. V lost 3 bases and J lost 6, with 15 bases in between. Germline lookup yields CDR1 ENHRY and CDR2 SYGVKD. CDR3 nucleotides: TGTGCCATCAGTGATTCACTATACCCCTCCGAGCAGTACTTC. This translates into CAISDSLYPSEQYF.

V and J are TRBV18 and TRBJ2-2; TRBD1 agrees at 7 bases. V gave up 3 bases and J gave up 0 bases; unmatched junction bases: 4. The CDR3 sequence is 16 residues long. Germline V gene sequence: CDR1 KGHSH, CDR2 LQKENI. The CDR3 nucleotides are TGTGCCAGCTCACCCAGGGGGAGCTCGAACACCGGGGAGCTGTTTTTT. Amino acids: CASSPRGSSNTGELFF.

The CDR3 reads CASSLDRGQAFF. The CDR3 nucleotides are TGTGCCAGCAGCTTAGACAGGGGGCAAGCTTTCTTT. The rearrangement uses TRBV7-2 and TRBJ1-1; 9 bases are shared with TRBD1. The CDR3 is 12 amino acids. From germline, CDR1 is SGHTA and CDR2 FQGNSA. The V gene end was trimmed by 1 base and the J gene end by 9 bases; junction bases not matched to a gene: 0.

The count of this clone is one. The chain links TRBV11-3 to TRBJ1-3; 11 nucleotides line up with TRBD1. Unmatched junction bases numbered 8, after V lost 5 bases and J lost 2 bases. Germline values: CDR1 SGHNT, CDR2 YENEEA. CDR3 size: 17 residues. CDR3 loop: CASSPSMDRGPGNTIYF. The CDR3 DNA reads TGTGCCAGCAGCCCCAGCATGGACAGGGGGCCTGGAAACACCATATATTTT.

This clone was recorded a few times. The rearrangement links TRBV4-2 to TRBJ2-7, with a tentative D call TRBD2 (7 bases). Germline V CDR1 and CDR2: LGHNA, YNFKEQ. V was cut by 4 bases and J by 0 bases, with 16 bases left in between. This CDR3 contains 16 residues. The chain's CDR3 is CASSRGGASGSYEQYF. In DNA, the CDR3 is TGTGCCAGCAGCCGAGGGGGTGCTAGCGGCTCCTACGAGCAGTACTTC.

The chain joins TRBV5-4 to TRBJ1-1, with D perhaps matching TRBD1 (5 bases). Trimming pared 1 base from V and 4 bases from J, leaving 17 bases between. The CDR3 has 16 amino acids. CDR1 SGHNT and CDR2 YYREEE come from the germline V gene (reference sequence). The CDR3 region has the DNA TGTGCCAGCAGCTTGACTGTCCGTCGGGGGACCACTGAAGCTTTCTTT. As protein: CASSLTVRRGTTEAFF.

The J gene is TRBJ2-5, the V gene TRBV10-2, with a weak D call TRBD1 (6 bases). The CDR3 contains 13 residues. V was trimmed by 8 bases and J by 2 bases, leaving 12 bases between them. Per the germline V gene, CDR1 is WSHSY and CDR2 is SAAADI. As DNA, the CDR3 is TGCGCCAGCGGAGGACAGCCTCAAGAGACCCAGTACTTC. It translates to CASGGQPQETQYF.

The V and J genes are TRBV14 and TRBJ1-1; D ambiguous. The CDR3 runs to 14 residues. Trimming cost V 6 bases and J 4 bases, with 15 bases left between them. Looked up from germline, CDR1 is SGHDN and CDR2 is FVKESK. The CDR3 spells CASRRSPATTEAFF. The CDR3 DNA reads as TGTGCCAGCAGGAGGTCCCCCGCGACCACTGAAGCTTTCTTT.

The sample holds one count of this clone. V and J are TRBV7-2 and TRBJ2-7, with no clear D. The V gene's germline CDR1 is SGHTA and CDR2 FQGNSA. The V end was cut by 2 bases, the J end by 9 bases, with 14 bases between. The CDR3 has 13 amino acids. The CDR3 spells CASSLNSPAAQYF. The DNA for the CDR3 is TGTGCCAGCAGCTTAAACTCCCCTGCTGCGCAGTACTTC.

V and J are TRBV3-1 (or the pseudogene TRBV3-2) and TRBJ2-3; 16 bases line up with TRBD2. Germline assignment: CDR1 LGHDT and CDR2 YNNKEL (reference sequence). The length of the CDR3 is 19 residues. Trimming at V came to 1 base and at J to 3 bases, leaving 7 bases not matched to a gene. CDR3 sequence reads: CASSQGIGTSGRATDTQYF. In nucleotides, the CDR3 is TGTGCCAGCAGCCAAGGTATAGGGACTAGCGGGAGGGCGACAGATACGCAGTATTTT.

V and J are TRBV4-1 and TRBJ1-2; 8 bases are a match to TRBD1. The CDR3 sequence is 18 residues long. Per the germline V gene, CDR1 is MGHRA and CDR2 is YSYEKL. V gave up 0 bases and J gave up 6 bases; unmatched junction bases: 15. As DNA, the CDR3 is TGCGCCAGCAGCCAAGAGGCCGCAGGGGGCGCAAGGATAAATGGCTACACCTTC. Residues: CASSQEAAGGARINGYTF.